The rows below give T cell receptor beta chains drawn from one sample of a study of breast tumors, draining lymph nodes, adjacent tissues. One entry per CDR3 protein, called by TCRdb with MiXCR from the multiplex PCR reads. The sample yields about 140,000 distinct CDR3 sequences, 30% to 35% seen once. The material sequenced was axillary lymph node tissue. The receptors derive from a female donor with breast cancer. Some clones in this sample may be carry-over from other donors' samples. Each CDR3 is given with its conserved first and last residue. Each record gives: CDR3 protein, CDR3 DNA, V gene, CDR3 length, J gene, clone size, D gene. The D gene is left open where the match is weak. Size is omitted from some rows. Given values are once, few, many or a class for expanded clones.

CASSPHSGGALFADTQYF,TGTGCCAGCAGCCCGCATAGCGGGGGGGCTCTCTTTGCAGATACGCAGTATTTT,TRBV7-2,18,TRBJ2-3,many,TRBD2
CASSHPPLAGLEQFF,TGTGCCAGCAGTCACCCCCCACTAGCGGGGCTTGAGCAGTTCTTC,TRBV6-2/TRBV6-3,15,TRBJ2-1,many,TRBD2
CASSPRQGYYNEQFF,TGCGCCAGCAGCCCACGACAGGGGTACTACAATGAGCAGTTCTTC,TRBV5-1,15,TRBJ2-1,many,TRBD1
CASSGGGDTQYF,TGTGCCAGCAGCGGTGGAGGAGATACGCAGTATTTT,TRBV9,12,TRBJ2-3,many,NA
CASSKGLAGTDTQYF,TGTGCCAGCTCAAAAGGACTAGCCGGCACAGATACGCAGTATTTT,TRBV18,15,TRBJ2-3,many,TRBD2
CASSWKGSQETQYF,TGCGCCAGCAGCTGGAAGGGGTCACAAGAGACCCAGTACTTC,TRBV5-1,14,TRBJ2-5,few,NA
CASRSGTDSYEQYF,TGCGCCAGCAGGTCCGGGACAGACTCCTACGAGCAGTACTTC,TRBV5-1,14,TRBJ2-7,many,TRBD1
CSARVFDRSSGNTIYF,TGCAGTGCTAGAGTTTTCGACAGGAGCTCTGGAAACACCATATATTTT,TRBV20-1,16,TRBJ1-3,many,NA
CASSVTFTDTQYF,TGTGCCAGTAGTGTTACCTTCACAGATACGCAGTATTTT,TRBV19,13,TRBJ2-3,many,NA
CASSLDRGTDTQYF,TGCGCCAGCAGCTTGGACAGGGGAACCGATACGCAGTATTTT,TRBV5-1,14,TRBJ2-3,NA,TRBD1
CASSYKEGSNTEAFF,TGTGCCAGCAGCTATAAGGAGGGTTCGAACACTGAAGCTTTCTTT,TRBV28,15,TRBJ1-1,few,NA
CASSEGSSGYTF,TGTGCCAGCAGTGAGGGGTCCTCTGGCTACACCTTC,TRBV2,12,TRBJ1-2,many,NA
CASNAERARGPYNERFF,TGTGCCAGCAACGCCGAACGGGCCAGGGGGCCCTACAATGAGCGGTTCTTC,TRBV5-6,17,TRBJ2-1,NA,TRBD1
CASSNPGHRTGEPFF,TGTGCCAGCAGTAATCCGGGACACCGCACCGGGGAGCCGTTTTTT,TRBV2,15,TRBJ2-2,NA,NA
CASSARDRDTGELFF,TGTGCCAGCAGCGCGAGGGACAGAGACACCGGGGAGCTGTTTTTT,TRBV9,15,TRBJ2-2,many,TRBD1
CASSAGTSGELFF,TGTGCCAGCAGCGCAGGGACTAGCGGGGAGCTGTTTTTT,TRBV9,13,TRBJ2-2,NA,TRBD2
CASSLEVPGLTLIEQFF,TGCGCCAGCAGCCTGGAGGTCCCGGGACTGACCTTAATTGAGCAGTTCTTC,TRBV4-1,17,TRBJ2-1,many,NA
CASSTSQTSVEQFF,TGTGCCAGCAGCACCAGTCAGACTTCGGTTGAGCAGTTCTTC,TRBV9,14,TRBJ2-1,many,NA
CASSDPTTYNEKLFF,TGTGCCAGCAGTGATCCGACAACATATAATGAAAAACTGTTTTTT,TRBV2,15,TRBJ1-4,NA,NA
CASTRGGSGNTIYF,TGTGCCAGCACCCGTGGGGGGTCTGGAAACACCATATATTTT,TRBV7-9,14,TRBJ1-3,many,NA
CASSLAGTGDYGYTF,TGTGCCAGCAGCCTAGCCGGGACAGGGGACTATGGCTACACCTTC,TRBV5-6,15,TRBJ1-2,many,TRBD1
CAWDRGTDMQYF,TGTGCCTGGGACAGGGGCACAGATATGCAGTATTTT,TRBV30,12,TRBJ2-3,few,TRBD1
CSVRKTGKNTEAFF,TGCAGCGTCCGAAAGACAGGGAAGAACACTGAAGCTTTCTTT,TRBV29-1,14,TRBJ1-1,many,TRBD1
CASSEGTLQGRGNTIYF,TGTGCCAGCAGTGAGGGGACACTACAGGGGAGGGGAAACACCATATATTTT,TRBV6-1,17,TRBJ1-3,many,TRBD1
CASSQDEGRVGNEQFF,TGTGCCAGCAGCCAAGATGAGGGGAGGGTTGGCAATGAGCAGTTCTTC,TRBV3-1,16,TRBJ2-1,many,TRBD2
CASSLALLGRGTTGELFF,TGTGCCAGCAGCTTAGCTCTTTTGGGACGGGGAACAACCGGGGAGCTGTTTTTT,TRBV7-8,18,TRBJ2-2,many,NA
CASSHTSGLAPQYF,TGCGCCAGCAGCCATACTAGCGGGCTCGCGCCCCAGTACTTC,TRBV4-3,14,TRBJ2-5,many,TRBD2
CASSPPTYEQYF,TGTGCCAGCAGCCCCCCTACTTACGAGCAGTACTTC,TRBV4-2,12,TRBJ2-7,NA,NA
CASSQATGGPYEQYF,TGTGCCAGCAGCCAAGCGACAGGAGGCCCCTACGAGCAGTACTTC,TRBV3-1,15,TRBJ2-7,many,NA
CASRTGYRSPLHF,TGTGCCAGCAGGACAGGGTATCGATCACCCCTCCACTTT,TRBV2,13,TRBJ1-6,many,TRBD1
CASSPRTGNEQFF,TGTGCCAGCAGCCCGAGGACAGGGAATGAGCAGTTCTTC,TRBV5-4,13,TRBJ2-1,many,TRBD1
CATSTLNGGTDTQYF,TGTGCCACCAGCACCCTAAACGGGGGCACAGATACGCAGTATTTT,TRBV15,15,TRBJ2-3,many,NA
CASSVGQGWEKLFF,TGTGCCAGCAGCGTAGGACAGGGGTGGGAAAAACTGTTTTTT,TRBV9,14,TRBJ1-4,NA,TRBD1
CSAPPGQGLSYTF,TGCAGTGCTCCCCCGGGACAGGGATTGAGCTACACCTTC,TRBV20-1,13,TRBJ1-2,NA,TRBD1
CAITGARYGYTF,TGTGCTATAACGGGGGCTCGGTATGGCTACACCTTC,TRBV9,12,TRBJ1-2,NA,NA
CAESARVYGYTF,TGTGCCGAGTCCGCCAGGGTTTATGGCTACACCTTC,TRBV2,12,TRBJ1-2,NA,NA
CASSPSGLNTEAFF,TGTGCCAGCAGCCCAAGCGGACTGAACACTGAAGCTTTCTTT,TRBV3-1,14,TRBJ1-1,NA,NA
CAWSVQAGNSPLHF,TGTGCCTGGAGTGTACAAGCTGGGAATTCACCCCTCCACTTT,TRBV30,14,TRBJ1-6,many,NA
CASSYSIWSDTEAFF,TGTGCCAGCAGTTACTCGATCTGGTCGGACACTGAAGCTTTCTTT,TRBV6-5,15,TRBJ1-1,NA,NA
CATWSQGYGYTF,TGTGCCACCTGGTCCCAAGGGTATGGCTACACCTTC,TRBV24-1,12,TRBJ1-2,many,NA
CASSLEARGEQYF,TGTGCCAGCAGCTTGGAAGCCAGAGGGGAGCAGTACTTC,TRBV5-6,13,TRBJ2-7,many,NA
CASGPDRGNYGYTF,TGTGCCAGCGGTCCGGACAGGGGTAACTATGGCTACACCTTC,TRBV6-1,14,TRBJ1-2,many,TRBD1
CASSPVRDRLDTQYF,TGTGCCAGCTCACCAGTCCGGGACAGATTAGATACGCAGTATTTT,TRBV18,15,TRBJ2-3,many,TRBD1
CSGGRGTDTQYF,TGCAGTGGCGGCAGGGGCACAGATACGCAGTATTTT,TRBV20-1,12,TRBJ2-3,many,NA
CASSNGGAGADTQYF,TGTGCCAGCAGTAACGGGGGGGCCGGCGCAGATACGCAGTATTTT,TRBV6-1,15,TRBJ2-3,NA,TRBD2
CASSRRGGEETQYF,TGTGCCAGCAGCCGCCGGGGCGGAGAAGAGACCCAGTACTTC,TRBV7-9,14,TRBJ2-5,many,NA
CASSFLGREGGGHTF,TGCGCCAGCAGCTTCCTGGGCAGGGAAGGAGGTGGCCACACCTTC,TRBV5-1,15,TRBJ1-2,NA,NA
CASRQGYSNQPQHF,TGTGCCAGCAGGCAGGGGTATAGCAATCAGCCCCAGCATTTT,TRBV2,14,TRBJ1-5,many,NA
CASIQGAGNTIYF,TGTGCCAGTATCCAGGGAGCAGGAAACACCATATATTTT,TRBV6-6,13,TRBJ1-3,many,NA
CVSIGTGTGNTVYF,TGTGTCAGCATTGGGACAGGAACTGGAAACACCGTATATTTT,TRBV12-3/TRBV12-4,14,TRBJ1-3,once,TRBD1